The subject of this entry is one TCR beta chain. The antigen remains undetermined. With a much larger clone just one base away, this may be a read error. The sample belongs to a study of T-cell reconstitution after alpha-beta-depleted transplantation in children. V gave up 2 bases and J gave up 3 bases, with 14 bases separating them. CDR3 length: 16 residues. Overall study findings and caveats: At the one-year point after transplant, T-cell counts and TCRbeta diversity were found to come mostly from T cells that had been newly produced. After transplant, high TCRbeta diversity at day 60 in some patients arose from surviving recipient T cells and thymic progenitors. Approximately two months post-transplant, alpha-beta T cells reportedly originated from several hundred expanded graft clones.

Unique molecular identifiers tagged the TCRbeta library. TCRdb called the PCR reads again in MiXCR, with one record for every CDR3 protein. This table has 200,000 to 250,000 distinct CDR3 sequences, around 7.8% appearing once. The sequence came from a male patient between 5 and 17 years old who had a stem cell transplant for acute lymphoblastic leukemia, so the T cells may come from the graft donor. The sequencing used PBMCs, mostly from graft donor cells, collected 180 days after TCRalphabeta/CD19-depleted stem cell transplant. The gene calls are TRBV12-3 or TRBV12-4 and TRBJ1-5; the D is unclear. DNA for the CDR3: TGTGCCAGCAGTTTACCCCCCGGGGATACCAATCAGCCCCAGCATTTT. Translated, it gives CASSLPPGDTNQPQHF.